This T cell receptor (beta chain) was documented in a study of shared clonotypes between healthy human individuals. Overall study: In total, the donors were two women and a few men aged 18 to 49.

CD8 cells classed as naive were CD45RO-negative and positively selected for CCR7, excluding terminally differentiated effector memory CD45RA+ cells. Comment on this clone: Its cognate antigen is unknown. The same CDR3 can be traced to other DNA sequences in this sample.

The length of the CDR3 is 11 residues. CDR1 is SGHNT, CDR2 YYREEE, per germline (reference sequence). The V and J ends lost 6 bases and 6 bases respectively, with 9 bases between them. TCRdb's table, derived via immunoSEQ multiplex PCR, lists solely in-frame clones and lacks some. The sample includes roughly 2,000,000 clones, about 94% of them seen just once. The study, taken as a whole, reports: Since donors were few, the genetic and exposure-history diversity represented was limited.

The gene calls are TRBV5-4 and TRBJ1-1, with D unclear. The sequenced sample was naive CD8+ T cells sorted from blood. The sequence derives from a man aged 18 to 30 in good health. For the CDR3, the DNA is TGTGCCAGCAATCTCGGGCCTGAAGCTTTCTTT. It codes for CASNLGPEAFF. Variable domain in full (rest from reference TRBV5-4 and TRBJ1-1): ETGVTQSPTHLIKTRGQQVTLRCSSQSGHNTVSWYQQALGQGPQFIFQYYREEENGRGNFPPRFSGLQFPNYSSELNVNALELDDSALYLCASNLGPEAFFGQGTRLTVV.